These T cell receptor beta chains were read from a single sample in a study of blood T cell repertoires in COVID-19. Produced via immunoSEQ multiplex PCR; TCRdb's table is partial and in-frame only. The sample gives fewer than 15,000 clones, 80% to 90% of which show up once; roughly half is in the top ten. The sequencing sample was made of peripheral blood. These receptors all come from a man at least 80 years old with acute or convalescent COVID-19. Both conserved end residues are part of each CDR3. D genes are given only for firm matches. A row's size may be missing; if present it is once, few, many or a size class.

CDR3 DNA: TGTGCCAGTAGTCCCCGTGCTCAACTGCGGGATTCTGGGGCCAACGTCCTGACTTTC; CDR3 protein: CASSPRAQLRDSGANVLTF; J gene: TRBJ2-6; V gene: TRBV19; D gene: .; clone size: .
CDR3 DNA: TGCGCCAGCAGCTGGACTACGGAGACCCAGTACTTC; CDR3 protein: CASSWTTETQYF; J gene: TRBJ2-5; V gene: TRBV5-1; D gene: .; clone size: .
CDR3 DNA: TGTGCCAGCTCACCCCTTGGACAGGGCACCGGAGGCTACACCTTC; CDR3 protein: CASSPLGQGTGGYTF; J gene: TRBJ1-2; V gene: TRBV18; D gene: TRBD1; clone size: .
CDR3 DNA: TGTGCCAGCAGTGTCGCTAGCGGGAGCGCCTCTAGGGATACGCAGTATTTT; CDR3 protein: CASSVASGSASRDTQYF; J gene: TRBJ2-3; V gene: TRBV6-1; D gene: TRBD2; clone size: .
CDR3 DNA: TGTGCCAGCAGCGAAGGACTAGCGGAATACCAAGAGACCCAGTACTTC; CDR3 protein: CASSEGLAEYQETQYF; J gene: TRBJ2-5; V gene: TRBV5-8; D gene: TRBD2; clone size: .
CDR3 DNA: TGTGCCAGCAGTGTCACTAACTATGGCTACACCTTC; CDR3 protein: CASSVTNYGYTF; J gene: TRBJ1-2; V gene: TRBV28; D gene: .; clone size: .
CDR3 DNA: TGTGCCAGCAGTATAGTGCCGGGGGTTGGAGAGACCCAGTACTTC; CDR3 protein: CASSIVPGVGETQYF; J gene: TRBJ2-5; V gene: TRBV11-1; D gene: .; clone size: .
CDR3 DNA: TGCGCCAGCACCTCCCCGACAGAAGAGACCCAGTACTTC; CDR3 protein: CASTSPTEETQYF; J gene: TRBJ2-5; V gene: TRBV5-1; D gene: .; clone size: .
CDR3 DNA: TGTGCCTGGAGGGGGGGGATAGAGACCCAGTACTTC; CDR3 protein: CAWRGGIETQYF; J gene: TRBJ2-5; V gene: TRBV30; D gene: TRBD2; clone size: .
CDR3 DNA: TGTGCCAGCAGTTTATCGCTAGGGCGGAGAGGGACCGGGGAGCTGTTTTTT; CDR3 protein: CASSLSLGRRGTGELFF; J gene: TRBJ2-2; V gene: TRBV27; D gene: .; clone size: .
CDR3 DNA: TGTGCCAGCAGCTTAGCCGGGGCGGGACTAGCGGGAACGGATACGCAGTATTTT; CDR3 protein: CASSLAGAGLAGTDTQYF; J gene: TRBJ2-3; V gene: TRBV11-3; D gene: TRBD2; clone size: .
CDR3 DNA: TGTGCCACCAGCAGCGGAAGCGGAAGCACAGATACGCAGTATTTT; CDR3 protein: CATSSGSGSTDTQYF; J gene: TRBJ2-3; V gene: TRBV15; D gene: .; clone size: .
CDR3 DNA: TGTGCCAGCAGCCCCGGACAGGGGAAGAATTCACCCCTCCACTTT; CDR3 protein: CASSPGQGKNSPLHF; J gene: TRBJ1-6; V gene: TRBV9; D gene: TRBD1; clone size: .
CDR3 DNA: TGTGCCAGCAGAGAGGGACAGGGGAGGGCTGAAGCTTTCTTT; CDR3 protein: CASREGQGRAEAFF; J gene: TRBJ1-1; V gene: TRBV6-5; D gene: TRBD1; clone size: .
CDR3 DNA: TGCGCCAGCAGCATAGGACAGGGGTTAGACTACGAGCAGTACTTC; CDR3 protein: CASSIGQGLDYEQYF; J gene: TRBJ2-7; V gene: TRBV5-1; D gene: TRBD1; clone size: .
CDR3 DNA: TGTGCCAGCGGCCGCGAGACCCAGTACTTC; CDR3 protein: CASGRETQYF; J gene: TRBJ2-5; V gene: TRBV6-5; D gene: .; clone size: .
CDR3 DNA: TGTGCCAGCAGTGTAGAGCCCTACAATGAGCAGTTCTTC; CDR3 protein: CASSVEPYNEQFF; J gene: TRBJ2-1; V gene: TRBV6-4; D gene: .; clone size: .
CDR3 DNA: TGTGCCAGCAGCCCCCCGGACAGGGTCTACGAGCAGTACTTC; CDR3 protein: CASSPPDRVYEQYF; J gene: TRBJ2-7; V gene: TRBV9; D gene: TRBD1; clone size: .
CDR3 DNA: TGTGCCAGCAGCCCCACGGGACTAACCCTTTCCGGGGAGCTGTTTTTT; CDR3 protein: CASSPTGLTLSGELFF; J gene: TRBJ2-2; V gene: TRBV7-9; D gene: TRBD2; clone size: .
CDR3 DNA: TGCGCCAGCAGCTTGGCAGCGACAGCCTCTGGAAACACCATATATTTT; CDR3 protein: CASSLAATASGNTIYF; J gene: TRBJ1-3; V gene: TRBV5-1; D gene: .; clone size: .
CDR3 DNA: TGCGCCAGCAGCCTAGAGACAGTCAGCTCTGGAAACACCATATATTTT; CDR3 protein: CASSLETVSSGNTIYF; J gene: TRBJ1-3; V gene: TRBV5-1; D gene: .; clone size: once
CDR3 DNA: TGTGCCAGCAGCTCGGACAGCATTAGCACAGATACGCAGTATTTT; CDR3 protein: CASSSDSISTDTQYF; J gene: TRBJ2-3; V gene: TRBV7-3; D gene: .; clone size: .
CDR3 DNA: TGTGCCAGCAGTGAAGGACTAGCGGTGAATGAGCAGTTCTTC; CDR3 protein: CASSEGLAVNEQFF; J gene: TRBJ2-1; V gene: TRBV6-4; D gene: TRBD2; clone size: .
CDR3 DNA: TGTGCCAGCAGCTTAGGGGCCACCGAGCAGTACTTC; CDR3 protein: CASSLGATEQYF; J gene: TRBJ2-7; V gene: TRBV7-9; D gene: .; clone size: .
CDR3 DNA: TGTGCCAGCAGTGAATTAAGACTAGCGGGTAATGAGCAGTTCTTC; CDR3 protein: CASSELRLAGNEQFF; J gene: TRBJ2-1; V gene: TRBV2; D gene: TRBD2; clone size: .
CDR3 DNA: TGTGCCAGCAGTGCAATAAGGGGACAGAGCCTTGAGTCGAGCACAGATACGCAGTATTTT; CDR3 protein: CASSAIRGQSLESSTDTQYF; J gene: TRBJ2-3; V gene: TRBV6-1; D gene: TRBD1; clone size: .
CDR3 DNA: TGTGCCAGCAGCCAAGCTCCCTCTCCGGCCGGGGAGCTGTTTTTT; CDR3 protein: CASSQAPSPAGELFF; J gene: TRBJ2-2; V gene: TRBV14; D gene: .; clone size: .
CDR3 DNA: TGTGCCAGCAGCTTAATGGGAGGAGGACTCTCTGGAAACACCATATATTTT; CDR3 protein: CASSLMGGGLSGNTIYF; J gene: TRBJ1-3; V gene: TRBV7-9; D gene: .; clone size: .
CDR3 DNA: TGCGCCAGCAGCTTGATTAGCGGGAGGGCCAGGCTGGACGAGCAGTACTTC; CDR3 protein: CASSLISGRARLDEQYF; J gene: TRBJ2-7; V gene: TRBV5-1; D gene: TRBD2; clone size: .
CDR3 DNA: TGTGCCAGCAGCGTTACCGGACAGCTTGCCTACGAGCAGTACTTC; CDR3 protein: CASSVTGQLAYEQYF; J gene: TRBJ2-7; V gene: TRBV9; D gene: .; clone size: .
CDR3 DNA: TGTGCCAGTAGCAGCGGACTAGCGGGGGCCCAAGAGACCCAGTACTTC; CDR3 protein: CASSSGLAGAQETQYF; J gene: TRBJ2-5; V gene: TRBV19; D gene: TRBD2; clone size: .
CDR3 DNA: TGTGCCAGCAGCCTTCAGGGCGCGAACACCATATATTTT; CDR3 protein: CASSLQGANTIYF; J gene: TRBJ1-3; V gene: TRBV7-9; D gene: .; clone size: .
CDR3 DNA: TGTGCCAGCAGCTCACCGACAGGGGGGTATGAAAAACTGTTTTTT; CDR3 protein: CASSSPTGGYEKLFF; J gene: TRBJ1-4; V gene: TRBV11-2; D gene: TRBD1; clone size: .
CDR3 DNA: TGTGCCTGGAGTCCCGGACAGGGATGGTACGAGCAGTACTTC; CDR3 protein: CAWSPGQGWYEQYF; J gene: TRBJ2-7; V gene: TRBV30; D gene: TRBD1; clone size: .
CDR3 DNA: TGTGCCAGCAGACTGGACAGGTTAAATTCACCCCTCCACTTT; CDR3 protein: CASRLDRLNSPLHF; J gene: TRBJ1-6; V gene: TRBV6-5; D gene: TRBD1; clone size: .
CDR3 DNA: TGTGCCAGCAGAGAGACAGATGTGTCCTACGAGCAGTACTTC; CDR3 protein: CASRETDVSYEQYF; J gene: TRBJ2-7; V gene: TRBV2; D gene: .; clone size: .
CDR3 DNA: TGTGCCACCAGCAAGCCGGGACAGGGTATAGAAAAACTGTTTTTT; CDR3 protein: CATSKPGQGIEKLFF; J gene: TRBJ1-4; V gene: TRBV15; D gene: TRBD1; clone size: .
CDR3 DNA: TGTGCCAGCAGCCAAGATCGGAGAGGGACTACCAGCACAGATACGCAGTATTTT; CDR3 protein: CASSQDRRGTTSTDTQYF; J gene: TRBJ2-3; V gene: TRBV14; D gene: TRBD2; clone size: .
CDR3 DNA: TGTGCCAGCTCCCTACAGACAGGGTCAGGGAGCTATGGCTACACCTTC; CDR3 protein: CASSLQTGSGSYGYTF; J gene: TRBJ1-2; V gene: TRBV18; D gene: TRBD1; clone size: .
CDR3 DNA: TGTGCCAGCAGCTCTAACTACCCTTGGTATGGCTACACCTTC; CDR3 protein: CASSSNYPWYGYTF; J gene: TRBJ1-2; V gene: TRBV11-2; D gene: .; clone size: few
CDR3 DNA: TGCAGCCTCAGGAGCGGGGGGGCCGGGAATGAGCAGTTCTTC; CDR3 protein: CSLRSGGAGNEQFF; J gene: TRBJ2-1; V gene: TRBV29-1; D gene: TRBD2; clone size: .
CDR3 DNA: TGTGCCAGCAAGGCGGTTACGAACACCGGGGAGCTGTTTTTT; CDR3 protein: CASKAVTNTGELFF; J gene: TRBJ2-2; V gene: TRBV2; D gene: .; clone size: .
CDR3 DNA: TGTGCCAGCTCAGCCACCGGGACAGGCTCCTACGAGCAGTACTTC; CDR3 protein: CASSATGTGSYEQYF; J gene: TRBJ2-7; V gene: TRBV18; D gene: TRBD1; clone size: .
CDR3 DNA: TGTGCCAGCAGCATTCGGACATCTCCATACACCTTC; CDR3 protein: CASSIRTSPYTF; J gene: TRBJ1-2; V gene: TRBV11-2; D gene: .; clone size: .
CDR3 DNA: TGTGCCAGCAGCGGCCCCAGCACTGAAGCTTTCTTT; CDR3 protein: CASSGPSTEAFF; J gene: TRBJ1-1; V gene: TRBV5-4; D gene: .; clone size: .
CDR3 DNA: TGTGCCAGCAGTCTCGACAGCTATGGCTACACCTTC; CDR3 protein: CASSLDSYGYTF; J gene: TRBJ1-2; V gene: TRBV6-2/TRBV6-3; D gene: .; clone size: .
CDR3 DNA: TGTGCCAGTCTTTTTACCGGGACAGCAAACAATGAGCAGTTCTTC; CDR3 protein: CASLFTGTANNEQFF; J gene: TRBJ2-1; V gene: TRBV6-5; D gene: TRBD1; clone size: once
CDR3 DNA: TGTGCCAGCAGCTTAATAACCAGGACACTTACGAGGAACGGGGAGCTGTTTTTT; CDR3 protein: CASSLITRTLTRNGELFF; J gene: TRBJ2-2; V gene: TRBV7-2; D gene: .; clone size: .
CDR3 DNA: TGTGCCAGCAGTTTATACCTGGGTCGCGGCGAGCAGTACTTC; CDR3 protein: CASSLYLGRGEQYF; J gene: TRBJ2-7; V gene: TRBV27; D gene: .; clone size: .